This is a list of T cell receptor beta chains from one sample in a study of T cell clones after liver transplantation. TCRdb's table, derived via immunoSEQ multiplex PCR, lists solely in-frame clones and lacks some. The sample has tens of thousands of clones, 70% to 85% seen once. Sequenced here: CD4+ T cells from blood, sampled before liver transplant. Receptors originate from a human donor who received a liver transplant. The CDR3 runs from the conserved cysteine through the conserved F or W. A D gene is named only where the DNA matches it firmly. Expanded clones are given a class, and other clones once, few, many or no size at all.

J gene | V gene | clone size | D gene | CDR3 protein | CDR3 DNA
TRBJ1-3 | TRBV10-3 | . | . | CAISESPSLSGNTIYF | TGTGCCATCAGTGAGTCTCCCAGCCTCTCTGGAAACACCATATATTTT
TRBJ2-7 | TRBV19 | . | TRBD2 | CASTSGSYEQYF | TGTGCCAGTACTAGCGGTTCCTACGAGCAGTACTTC
TRBJ1-1 | TRBV7-6 | . | . | CASSGQLLNTEAFF | TGTGCCAGCAGCGGACAGTTATTGAACACTGAAGCTTTCTTT
TRBJ1-1 | TRBV28 | . | TRBD1 | CASSPWTGDTEAFF | TGTGCCAGCAGCCCTTGGACAGGGGACACTGAAGCTTTCTTT
TRBJ2-2 | TRBV29-1 | . | TRBD2 | CSVAGERGIGGELFF | TGCAGCGTCGCGGGGGAGCGGGGGATAGGCGGGGAGCTGTTTTTT
TRBJ1-1 | TRBV27 | . | . | CASSFQAPRGSEAFF | TGTGCCAGCAGTTTCCAAGCCCCTCGCGGGAGCGAAGCTTTCTTT
TRBJ1-5 | TRBV4-3 | . | . | CASSQDGYQPQHF | TGCGCCAGCAGCCAAGACGGATATCAGCCCCAGCATTTT
TRBJ2-7 | TRBV12-5 | . | . | CASGFGDSNEQYF | TGTGCTAGTGGTTTTGGCGATTCGAACGAGCAGTACTTC
TRBJ1-2 | TRBV7-9 | . | . | CASSSLGDYGYTF | TGTGCCAGCAGCTCGTTGGGGGACTATGGCTACACCTTC
TRBJ1-2 | TRBV6-5 | . | . | CASSYSGGFGDGYTF | TGTGCCAGCAGTTACTCGGGGGGGTTTGGCGATGGCTACACCTTC
TRBJ1-3 | TRBV5-6 | . | . | CASSLGNPRNTIYF | TGTGCCAGCAGCTTGGGGAATCCCAGAAACACCATATATTTT
TRBJ1-1 | TRBV6-6 | . | . | CASSPRAMNTEAFF | TGTGCCAGCAGCCCGCGGGCGATGAACACTGAAGCTTTCTTT
TRBJ2-1 | TRBV4-3 | . | TRBD2 | CASSQELGTSGANEQFF | TGCGCCAGCAGCCAAGAGCTTGGGACTAGCGGAGCCAATGAGCAGTTCTTC
TRBJ2-2 | TRBV5-1 | . | . | CASSAYRDTGELFF | TGCGCCAGCAGCGCATACAGGGACACCGGGGAGCTGTTTTTT
TRBJ2-2 | TRBV7-2 | . | TRBD2 | CASSSYSGSGTGELFF | TGTGCCAGCAGCTCGTATAGCGGGAGCGGAACCGGGGAGCTGTTTTTT
TRBJ1-2 | TRBV6-5 | . | . | CASQGLGAGYTF | TGTGCCAGCCAAGGTCTGGGGGCCGGCTACACCTTC
TRBJ1-5 | TRBV4-3 | . | . | CASSRTFKGDQPQHF | TGCGCCAGCAGCCGGACATTTAAGGGTGATCAGCCCCAGCATTTT
TRBJ2-1 | TRBV4-1 | . | . | CASSQELAGRYNEQFF | TGCGCCAGCAGCCAAGAACTTGCGGGCAGGTACAATGAGCAGTTCTTC
TRBJ1-1 | TRBV28 | . | . | CASSRGALGNTEAFF | TGTGCCAGCAGTCGTGGTGCCTTAGGGAACACTGAAGCTTTCTTT
TRBJ1-4 | TRBV6-5 | . | . | CASSYSFVTNEKLFF | TGTGCCAGCAGTTACTCGTTCGTAACTAATGAAAAACTGTTTTTT
TRBJ2-7 | TRBV7-3 | . | . | CASSPGGYEQYF | TGTGCCAGCAGCCCTGGGGGATACGAGCAGTACTTC
TRBJ1-2 | TRBV9 | . | . | CASSLVPNYGYTF | TGTGCCAGCAGCCTAGTTCCTAACTATGGCTACACCTTC
TRBJ2-7 | TRBV11-2 | . | . | CASSLDGGYEQYF | TGTGCCAGCAGCTTAGACGGGGGCTACGAGCAGTACTTC
TRBJ2-2 | TRBV20-1 | . | . | CSAPKTGELFF | TGCAGTGCTCCAAAGACAGGGGAGCTGTTTTTT
TRBJ2-3 | TRBV7-3 | . | . | CASSFGAPAGTDTQYF | TGTGCCAGCAGCTTCGGGGCCCCCGCTGGCACAGATACGCAGTATTTT
TRBJ2-3 | TRBV5-6 | once | . | CASRTPPHGPTDTQYF | TGTGCCAGCAGGACTCCGCCTCACGGGCCTACAGATACGCAGTATTTT
TRBJ2-2 | TRBV19 | . | . | CASTNIGELFF | TGTGCCAGTACTAATATCGGGGAGCTGTTTTTT
TRBJ2-6 | TRBV27 | . | . | CASSLSSWASGANVLTF | TGTGCCAGCAGTTTATCGAGTTGGGCCTCTGGGGCCAACGTCCTGACTTTC
TRBJ2-3 | TRBV4-2 | . | TRBD2 | CASSHPSERGSVTDTQYF | TGTGCCAGCAGCCACCCAAGCGAGCGGGGGTCTGTCACAGATACGCAGTATTTT
TRBJ1-6 | TRBV19 | once | . | CASSIGGRRDSPLHF | TGTGCCAGTAGTATAGGAGGGCGGCGGGATTCACCCCTCCACTTT
TRBJ1-1 | TRBV19 | . | . | CASSIGSANTEAFF | TGTGCCAGTAGTATTGGCTCGGCGAACACTGAAGCTTTCTTT
TRBJ1-5 | TRBV28 | . | . | CASSLTGSQPQHF | TGTGCCAGCAGTTTGACAGGAAGTCAGCCCCAGCATTTT
TRBJ2-1 | TRBV11-2 | . | TRBD2 | CASSSRGEPGLGLDEQFF | TGTGCCAGCAGCTCGCGGGGGGAACCGGGACTAGGACTTGATGAGCAGTTCTTC
TRBJ2-3 | TRBV6-1 | . | . | CASSEVTDTQYF | TGTGCCAGCAGTGAAGTCACAGATACGCAGTATTTT
TRBJ1-5 | TRBV16 | . | TRBD1 | CASSQQGGYTNQPQHF | TGTGCCAGCAGCCAACAGGGGGGGTACACCAATCAGCCCCAGCATTTT
TRBJ1-2 | TRBV5-5 | few | . | CASSLVVGEVDGYTF | TGTGCCAGCAGCTTGGTCGTAGGGGAGGTGGATGGCTACACCTTC
TRBJ1-1 | TRBV7-3 | few | . | CASSPGGGVTEAFF | TGTGCCAGCAGCCCCGGGGGAGGGGTCACTGAAGCTTTCTTT
TRBJ2-7 | TRBV6-5 | . | TRBD1 | CASSPPGQGGEQYF | TGTGCCAGCAGTCCGCCGGGACAGGGTGGCGAGCAGTACTTC
TRBJ2-1 | TRBV6-6 | . | . | CASSRDTLTYNEQFF | TGTGCCAGCAGTCGGGACACATTGACATACAATGAGCAGTTCTTC
TRBJ1-2 | TRBV18 | . | TRBD1 | CASSPLDRAGDGYTF | TGTGCCAGCTCACCACTGGACAGGGCCGGCGATGGCTACACCTTC
TRBJ1-5 | TRBV6-5 | . | . | CASSYGREQPQHF | TGTGCCAGCAGTTACGGTAGGGAGCAGCCCCAGCATTTT
TRBJ2-7 | TRBV6-1 | . | . | CASSRRGGESYEQYF | TGTGCCAGCAGTAGGAGGGGCGGGGAGTCCTACGAGCAGTACTTC
TRBJ2-5 | TRBV6-1 | . | TRBD1 | CASSPTGVTGETQYF | TGTGCCAGCAGTCCTACAGGGGTGACGGGGGAGACCCAGTACTTC
TRBJ2-7 | TRBV7-9 | once | TRBD2 | CASSLTSGGHYEQYF | TGTGCCAGCAGCTTAACTAGCGGGGGGCATTACGAGCAGTACTTC
TRBJ1-2 | TRBV19 | . | TRBD1 | CASSIGDRDNYGYTF | TGTGCCAGTAGTATTGGTGACAGGGATAACTATGGCTACACCTTC
TRBJ2-5 | TRBV10-3 | . | TRBD2 | CAISESYLLAGVKETQYF | TGTGCCATCAGTGAGTCGTATCTCCTAGCGGGAGTTAAGGAGACCCAGTACTTC
TRBJ2-7 | TRBV7-2 | few | . | CASSLGGVEQYF | TGTGCCAGCAGCTTAGGTGGGGTCGAGCAGTACTTC
TRBJ2-2 | TRBV6-5 | . | . | CASTLRVGGELFF | TGTGCCAGCACCCTACGGGTGGGGGGGGAGCTGTTTTTT
TRBJ2-2 | TRBV4-2 | few | TRBD2 | CASSQGARGGLTGELFF | TGTGCCAGCAGCCAAGGAGCCCGGGGGGGCCTAACCGGGGAGCTGTTTTTT